This T cell receptor beta chain comes out of a study of blood T cells in healthy people across ages. Study-level information: When template switching was applied, about one barcoded beta molecule was captured per two T cells. Study-level findings and limits: Both naive CD4+ cell counts and diversity were greater in long-lived donors than in aged donors.

Comment on this clonotype: The antigen is not known.

Per germline, CDR1 DFQATT and CDR2 SNEGSKA (reference sequence). The trim removed 6 bases at V and 10 bases at J, leaving 3 bases unmatched. The CDR3 covers 11 residues. Next came a second PCR, run for roughly 6 to 11 cycles, which used a sample-barcoded 5' primer along with a J-beta primer mix. Every single cDNA molecule received a tag from a template-switch adaptor with 12 random nucleotides. Each CDR3 protein gets one entry after TCRdb re-called the 5' RACE reads with MiXCR. The data contain 600,000 or so distinct CDR3 sequences, 21% of them seen just once; the ten biggest clones take up about 3.6%.

This sequence joins TRBV20-1 and TRBJ2-1, with TRBD2 matching over 10 bases. This clonotype originated in a man in his 70s in good health. The sample comprised blood. The CDR3 DNA reads TGCAGTGCCCTACTAGCGGGAGAGCAGTTCTTC. Its protein is CSALLAGEQFF.